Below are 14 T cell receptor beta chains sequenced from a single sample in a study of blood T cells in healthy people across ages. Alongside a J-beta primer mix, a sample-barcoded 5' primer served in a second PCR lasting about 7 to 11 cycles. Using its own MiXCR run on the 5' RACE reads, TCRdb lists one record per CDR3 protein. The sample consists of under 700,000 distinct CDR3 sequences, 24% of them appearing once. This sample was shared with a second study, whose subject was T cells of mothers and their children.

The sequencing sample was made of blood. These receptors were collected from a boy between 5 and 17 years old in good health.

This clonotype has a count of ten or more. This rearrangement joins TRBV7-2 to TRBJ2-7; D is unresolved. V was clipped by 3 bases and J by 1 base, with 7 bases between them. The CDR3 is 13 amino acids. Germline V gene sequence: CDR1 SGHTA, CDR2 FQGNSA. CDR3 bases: TGTGCCAGCAGCTTGGCGGTATCCTACGAGCAGTACTTC. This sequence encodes CASSLAVSYEQYF.

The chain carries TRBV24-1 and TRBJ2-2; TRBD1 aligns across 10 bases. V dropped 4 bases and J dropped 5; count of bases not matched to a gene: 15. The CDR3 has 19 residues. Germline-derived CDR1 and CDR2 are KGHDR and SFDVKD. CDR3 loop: CATSDRDFDRGRGTGELFF. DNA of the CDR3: TGTGCCACCAGTGACCGCGACTTTGACAGGGGGCGAGGTACCGGGGAGCTGTTTTTT.

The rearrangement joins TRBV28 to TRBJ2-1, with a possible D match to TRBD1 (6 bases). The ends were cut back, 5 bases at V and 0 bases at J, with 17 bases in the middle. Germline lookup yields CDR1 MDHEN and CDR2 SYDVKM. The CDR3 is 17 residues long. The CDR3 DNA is TGTGCCAGCAGTCGCCCGGCAGGGGCCCTCTCCTACAATGAGCAGTTCTTC. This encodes CASSRPAGALSYNEQFF.

The CDR3 is CASSFEVEQYF. The DNA of the CDR3 is TGTGCCAGCAGTTTTGAAGTCGAGCAGTACTTC. The J gene is TRBJ2-7, the V gene TRBV12-3 or TRBV12-4; D is unresolved. This CDR3 comprises 11 residues. The ends were cut back, 3 bases at V and 6 bases at J, with 6 bases in the middle.

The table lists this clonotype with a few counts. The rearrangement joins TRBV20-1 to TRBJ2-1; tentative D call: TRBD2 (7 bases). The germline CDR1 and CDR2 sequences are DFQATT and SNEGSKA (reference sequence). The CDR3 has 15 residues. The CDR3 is CSARAGAGEYNEQFF. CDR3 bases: TGCAGCGCCCGGGCGGGGGCAGGGGAGTACAATGAGCAGTTCTTC.

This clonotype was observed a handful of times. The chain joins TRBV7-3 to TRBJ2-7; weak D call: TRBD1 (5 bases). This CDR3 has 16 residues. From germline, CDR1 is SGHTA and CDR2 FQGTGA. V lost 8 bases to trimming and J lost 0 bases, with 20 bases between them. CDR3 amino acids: CASSPGQGPSSYEQYF. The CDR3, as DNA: TGTGCCAGCTCTCCCGGCCAGGGTCCTAGCTCCTACGAGCAGTACTTC.

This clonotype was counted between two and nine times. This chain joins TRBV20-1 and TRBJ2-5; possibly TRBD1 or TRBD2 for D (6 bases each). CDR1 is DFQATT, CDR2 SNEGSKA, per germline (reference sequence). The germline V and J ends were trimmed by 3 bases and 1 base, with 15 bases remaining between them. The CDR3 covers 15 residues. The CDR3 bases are TGCAGTGCTAGGGGTCGAAGGGGGGTCCAAGAGACCCAGTACTTC. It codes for CSARGRRGVQETQYF.

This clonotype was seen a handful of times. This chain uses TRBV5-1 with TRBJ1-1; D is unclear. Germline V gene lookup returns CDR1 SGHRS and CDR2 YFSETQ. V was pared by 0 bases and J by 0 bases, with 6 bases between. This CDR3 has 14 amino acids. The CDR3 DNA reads TGCGCCAGCAGCTTGGCACGGCTGAACACTGAAGCTTTCTTT. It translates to CASSLARLNTEAFF.

The DNA for the CDR3 is TGTGCCATCAAGGGGGTCCGAGGCTCAACCTACGAGCAGTACTTC. Its protein product is CAIKGVRGSTYEQYF. V is TRBV10-3 and J is TRBJ2-7; D perhaps matches TRBD1 (6 bases). This CDR3 is built from 15 residues. Germline values: CDR1 ENHRY, CDR2 SYGVKD. V was clipped by 7 bases and J by 2 bases, with 18 bases between them.

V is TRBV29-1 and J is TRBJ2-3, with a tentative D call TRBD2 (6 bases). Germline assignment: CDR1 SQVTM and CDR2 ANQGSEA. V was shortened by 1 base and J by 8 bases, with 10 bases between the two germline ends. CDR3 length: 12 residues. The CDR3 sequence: CSVEGRRGTQYF. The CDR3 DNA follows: TGCAGCGTTGAAGGAAGGAGGGGTACGCAGTATTTT.

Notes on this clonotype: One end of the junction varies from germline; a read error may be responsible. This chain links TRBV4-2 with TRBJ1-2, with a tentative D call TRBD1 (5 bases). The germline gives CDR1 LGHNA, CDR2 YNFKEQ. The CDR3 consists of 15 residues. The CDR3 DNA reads TGTGCCAACAGCCAAGACTCAGGGATCGCCTATGGCTACACCTTC. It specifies CANSQDSGIAYGYTF.

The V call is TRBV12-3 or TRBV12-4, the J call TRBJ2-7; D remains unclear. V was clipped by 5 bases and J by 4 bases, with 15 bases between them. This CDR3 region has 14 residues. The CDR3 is CASSISTGRYEQYF. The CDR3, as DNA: TGTGCCAGCAGTATTAGTACCGGACGATACGAGCAGTACTTC.

The CDR3 bases are TGCGCCAGCAGCTTGGGTGCCCCCGGGGAGACCCAGTACTTC. This sequence encodes CASSLGAPGETQYF. The rearrangement joins TRBV5-1 to TRBJ2-5; no reliable D call. V lost 0 bases and J 5 bases, leaving 11 bases between the germline ends. The CDR3 runs 14 residues. Germline-derived CDR1 and CDR2 are SGHRS and YFSETQ. Full variable domain (missing parts from reference TRBV5-1 and TRBJ2-5): KAGVTQTPRYLIKTRGQQVTLSCSPISGHRSVSWYQQTPGQGLQFLFEYFSETQRNKGNFPGRFSGRQFSNSRSEMNVSTLELGDSALYLCASSLGAPGETQYFGPGTRLLVL.

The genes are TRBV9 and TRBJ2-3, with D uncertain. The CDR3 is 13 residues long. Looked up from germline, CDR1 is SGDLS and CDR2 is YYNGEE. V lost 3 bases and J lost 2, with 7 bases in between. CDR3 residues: CASSGTTTDTQYF. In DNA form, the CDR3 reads TGTGCCAGCAGCGGAACTACCACAGATACGCAGTATTTT.